The present entry profiles one TCR beta chain with its context. This specimen belongs to a study of blood T cell repertoires in COVID-19. It was during active infection that Seattle patients were enrolled and then longitudinally followed. In the source study's methods: Reference gene primers were amplified, and this amplification served to estimate nucleated cell counts. Measured with immunoSEQ multiplex PCR; TCRdb has only the in-frame clones, and not every one. The D gene and trimming were derived from the DNA, and the V and J assignments and clone size from that table. The repertoire holds more than 300,000 clones, with 85% to 90% as singletons. Per germline, CDR1 MNHEY and CDR2 SMNVEV (reference sequence). Trimming removed 5 bases at V and 3 bases at J, with 14 bases between. The CDR3 is made up of 15 amino acids.

The rearrangement joins TRBV27 to TRBJ1-5; possibly TRBD1 for D (6 bases). Sequenced input: peripheral blood. This sequence was found in a woman aged 45 to 65 with COVID-19, enrolled during active disease. As DNA, the CDR3 is TGTGCCAGCAGTAATCCGGACAGTTTCAATCAGCCCCAGCATTTT. Protein: CASSNPDSFNQPQHF.